These 21 T cell receptor beta chains originate from one sample sequenced in a study of T cell responses to AZD1222 COVID-19 vaccine. TCRdb keeps only in-frame clones here, not all; method: immunoSEQ multiplex PCR. The table has about 78,000 clones, over 80% seen once. The material sequenced was peripheral blood, taken on day 0 of AZD1222 vaccination. All receptors come from an adult in good health.

The chain is built from TRBV9 and TRBJ1-2, with D possibly TRBD1 on 6 matching bases. Germline V CDR1 and CDR2: SGDLS, YYNGEE. The CDR3 runs to 15 residues. Trimming pared 6 bases from V and 4 bases from J, leaving 19 bases between. CDR3 sequence (DNA): TGTGCCAGCAAAGCGGGCGGGACAACCCTCTATGGCTACACCTTC. Translation: CASKAGGTTLYGYTF.

CDR3 loop: CASGLYAEAFF. As DNA, the CDR3 is TGTGCTAGTGGTCTATATGCTGAAGCTTTCTTT. The chain recombines TRBV12-5 with TRBJ1-1; D unresolved. The ends were cut back, 5 bases at V and 6 bases at J, with 7 bases in the middle. Looked up from germline, CDR1 is LGHNT and CDR2 is FRNRAP. The CDR3 is made up of 11 amino acids.

This chain uses TRBV29-1 with TRBJ2-3; the match to TRBD2 covers 10 bases. The J segment lost 0 bases and the V segment lost 4 bases, leaving 4 bases of the junction unmatched. Germline CDR1 and CDR2: SQVTM and ANQGSEA. The CDR3 length is 15 residues. The CDR3 DNA follows: TGCAGCGTTGTCGAAGCGGGGGGGAGCACAGATACGCAGTATTTT. Protein product: CSVVEAGGSTDTQYF.

The gene calls are TRBV4-1 and TRBJ1-6; TRBD1 matches 7 bases. CDR3 size: 17 residues. Germline V lookup: CDR1 MGHRA, CDR2 YSYEKL. The V and J ends lost 1 base and 9 bases, in that order; junction bases with no gene match: 12. CDR3 in amino acids: CASSQGGVTGDTSPLHF. CDR3 bases: TGCGCCAGCAGCCAAGGTGGGGTCACAGGGGATACTTCACCCCTCCACTTT.

The chain links TRBV2 to TRBJ2-6, with a possible D match to TRBD1 (6 bases). CDR1 and CDR2 from the germline V gene are SNHLY and FYNNEI. Trimming cost V 10 bases and J 2 bases, with 9 bases left between them. The length of the CDR3 is 13 residues. The CDR3 here is CATSGAGANVLTF. CDR3 sequence (DNA): TGTGCCACCTCAGGGGCTGGGGCCAACGTCCTGACTTTC.

The chain couples TRBV2 to TRBJ1-5; the match to TRBD1 covers 7 bases. CDR3 length equals 13 residues. V lost 6 bases, J lost 4 bases, and 3 bases stayed unmatched. Germline V gene lookup returns CDR1 SNHLY and CDR2 FYNNEI. The CDR3 sequence: CASRGQENQPQHF. CDR3 DNA: TGTGCCAGCAGAGGACAGGAGAATCAGCCCCAGCATTTT.

The chain links TRBV11-2 to TRBJ2-7, with TRBD2 as a possible D gene (5 bases). The CDR3 has 18 residues. V dropped 5 bases and J dropped 2 bases, with 25 bases sitting between them. Germline V gene data show CDR1 as SGHAT and CDR2 as FQNNGV. For the CDR3, the DNA is TGTGCCAGCAGCCAGCACCCCGACCCTAGCAGATCCCCCTACGAGCAGTACTTC. This translates into CASSQHPDPSRSPYEQYF.

The chain recombines TRBV27 with TRBJ1-1; D might be TRBD1 (5 bases). The CDR3 consists of 15 residues. V was pared by 4 bases and J by 1 base, with 13 bases between. Germline loops: CDR1 MNHEY, CDR2 SMNVEV (reference sequence). This CDR3 is CASSSQGRSNTEAFF. CDR3 nucleotides: TGTGCCAGCAGTTCCCAGGGACGGTCGAACACTGAAGCTTTCTTT.

The V and J genes are TRBV3-1 (or the pseudogene TRBV3-2) and TRBJ1-2; D is perhaps TRBD1 (5 bases). The CDR3 length is 15 residues. Trimming took 0 bases from V and 4 from J, leaving 12 bases between them. Germline V gene data show CDR1 as LGHDT and CDR2 as YNNKEL (reference sequence). In nucleotides, the CDR3 is TGTGCCAGCAGCCAAGATGGGGCGGGCGTCTATGGCTACACCTTC. It translates to CASSQDGAGVYGYTF.

The V and J genes are TRBV5-1 and TRBJ2-5, with TRBD1 as a possible D gene (6 bases). V dropped 0 bases and J dropped 2 bases, with 8 bases sitting between them. Germline V gene data show CDR1 as SGHRS and CDR2 as YFSETQ. This CDR3 is built from 14 residues. The CDR3 DNA is TGCGCCAGCAGCTTGGCCGGACAGCAAGAGACCCAGTACTTC. It translates to CASSLAGQQETQYF.

V gene TRBV18 combines with J gene TRBJ1-3; 8 nucleotides line up with TRBD1. The CDR3 runs to 14 residues. Germline V lookup: CDR1 KGHSH, CDR2 LQKENI. With 3 bases clipped from V and 7 bases from J, the junction kept 5 bases outside the gene matches. Here the CDR3 DNA reads TGTGCCAGCTCACCGACAGGGGACCCCAACACCATATATTTT. As protein: CASSPTGDPNTIYF.

The genes are TRBV24-1 and TRBJ2-2, with 10 bases fitting TRBD2. The CDR3 has 17 amino acids. Germline V CDR1 and CDR2: KGHDR, SFDVKD. V lost 4 bases to trimming and J lost 0 bases; unmatched junction nucleotides: 4. This chain's CDR3 is CATSDPSGGANTGELFF. As DNA, the CDR3 is TGTGCCACCAGTGACCCTAGCGGGGGTGCGAACACCGGGGAGCTGTTTTTT.

The V call is TRBV7-9, the J call TRBJ2-3; D assignment may be TRBD1 or TRBD2 (5 bases each). V lost 5 bases to trimming and J lost 1 base, with 10 bases between them. The CDR3 spans 14 residues. The germline V gene encodes CDR1 SEHNR and CDR2 FQNEAQ (reference sequence). CDR3 bases: TGTGCCAGCAGCCCCGTGGGGGGCACAGATACGCAGTATTTT. It specifies CASSPVGGTDTQYF.

J is TRBJ2-7 and V is TRBV5-1; TRBD2 matches at 8 bases. Trimming at V came to 5 bases and at J to 0 bases, leaving 7 bases not matched to a gene. Germline V gene data show CDR1 as SGHRS and CDR2 as YFSETQ. CDR3 length equals 15 residues. The CDR3 sequence is CASRLSGTSSYEQYF. The DNA of the CDR3 is TGCGCCAGCAGACTTAGCGGGACGAGCTCCTACGAGCAGTACTTC. Full variable domain (rest looked up from reference TRBV5-1 and TRBJ2-7): KAGVTQTPRYLIKTRGQQVTLSCSPISGHRSVSWYQQTPGQGLQFLFEYFSETQRNKGNFPGRFSGRQFSNSRSEMNVSTLELGDSALYLCASRLSGTSSYEQYFGPGTRLTVT.

The J gene is TRBJ1-6, the V gene TRBV5-4; a possible D gene is TRBD1 (5 bases). With 4 bases removed from V and 4 bases from J, the gap between germline ends came to 9 bases. The V gene's germline CDR1 is SGHNT and CDR2 YYREEE (reference sequence). The CDR3 length is 14 residues. The CDR3 protein is CASSRDRYNSPLHF. CDR3 bases: TGTGCCAGCAGCAGAGACAGATATAATTCACCCCTCCACTTT.

This clone occurred once. This chain connects TRBV6-2 or TRBV6-3 to TRBJ2-3; TRBD1 might be the D (6 bases). The CDR3 runs 15 residues. The germline V gene has CDR1 MNHEY and CDR2 SVGEGT. V was cut by 4 bases and J by 2 bases, with 13 bases left in between. The CDR3, as DNA: TGTGCCAGCAGTTCGGGACAACGTTCCACAGATACGCAGTATTTT. Translating it yields CASSSGQRSTDTQYF.

V gene TRBV5-1 combines with J gene TRBJ2-1; D is unresolved. Per germline, CDR1 SGHRS and CDR2 YFSETQ. The CDR3 covers 13 residues. V dropped 0 bases and J dropped 6 bases, with 7 bases sitting between them. The CDR3 loop is CASSLEYRNEQFF. As DNA, the CDR3 is TGCGCCAGCAGCTTGGAATACCGCAATGAGCAGTTCTTC. Based on the CDR3 plus reference TRBV5-1 and TRBJ2-1, the full variable domain is KAGVTQTPRYLIKTRGQQVTLSCSPISGHRSVSWYQQTPGQGLQFLFEYFSETQRNKGNFPGRFSGRQFSNSRSEMNVSTLELGDSALYLCASSLEYRNEQFFGPGTRLTVL.

Worth noting for this clone: Additional DNA sequences in this sample encode the identical CDR3. This chain joins TRBV6-5 and TRBJ1-2, with TRBD1 as a possible D gene (6 bases). The germline V and J ends were trimmed by 2 bases and 4 bases, with 11 bases remaining between them. The CDR3 runs 14 residues. Germline V gene data show CDR1 as MNHEY and CDR2 as SVGAGI. DNA for the CDR3: TGTGCCAGCAGTTACGGAGGCAGGGGCTATGGCTACACCTTC. Amino acids: CASSYGGRGYGYTF.

The chain carries TRBV23-1 and TRBJ1-5; 7 bases are a match to TRBD1. TRBV23-1 is marked as an open reading frame, function uncertain. The V segment lost 0 bases and the J segment 3 bases; nucleotides outside the gene matches: 8. The length of the CDR3 is 17 residues. DNA of the CDR3: TGCGCCAGCAGTCAATCGAAACTCAGGGGGAACAATCAGCCCCAGCATTTT. It encodes CASSQSKLRGNNQPQHF.

A single count supports this clone. This rearrangement joins TRBV11-3 to TRBJ2-2; D is uncertain. This CDR3 is 12 amino acids long. Per the germline V gene, CDR1 is SGHNT and CDR2 is YENEEA. Trimming removed 5 bases from V and 6 bases from J, with 7 bases in between. The CDR3 loop reads CASSPVPGELFF. For the CDR3, the DNA is TGTGCCAGCAGCCCAGTCCCCGGGGAGCTGTTTTTT. The full variable domain, with the rest looked up from reference TRBV11-3 and TRBJ2-2, is EAGVVQSPRYKIIEKKQPVAFWCNPISGHNTLYWYLQNLGQGPELLIRYENEEAVDDSQLPKDRFSAERLKGVDSTLKIQPAELGDSAVYLCASSPVPGELFFGEGSRLTVL.

This sequence joins TRBV12-5 and TRBJ2-7; 8 bases match TRBD1. There are 15 residues in the CDR3. Germline V gives CDR1 LGHNT, CDR2 FRNRAP. With 1 base clipped from V and 2 bases from J, the junction kept 4 bases outside the gene matches. The CDR3 here is CASGLDRGFPYEQYF. The CDR3 coding sequence is TGTGCTAGTGGTTTGGACAGGGGGTTCCCCTACGAGCAGTACTTC.